Each of the 11 T cell receptor beta chains below was sequenced from the same sample in a study of CD8+ T cells in alopecia areata. cDNA serving as the sequencing template came from extracted, reverse transcribed RNA. The protocol was immunoSEQ multiplex PCR, while the TCRdb copy is restricted to in-frame clones and leaves out a portion. The data hold more than 110,000 clones, with around half observed a single time. Noted treatment: oral pan-JAK inhibitor, 5-10 mg twice daily. This material consisted of CD8+ T cells sorted from blood, taken at week 4, from a patient treated with tofacitinib. These receptors came from a human donor with alopecia areata.

This clone turned up a few times. The chain recombines TRBV6-6 with TRBJ2-7; no firm D call. The germline gives CDR1 MNHNY, CDR2 SVGAGI (reference sequence). This CDR3 region has 13 residues. Trimming pared 0 bases from V and 4 bases from J, leaving 7 bases between. For the CDR3, the DNA is TGTGCCAGCAGTTACTCGAGTCTATACGAGCAGTACTTC. Protein sequence: CASSYSSLYEQYF.

This clone was observed a handful of times. The J gene is TRBJ2-3, the V gene TRBV27, with D possibly matching TRBD1 (5 bases). V was clipped by 5 bases and J by 6 bases, with 12 bases between them. CDR3 length equals 13 residues. Germline V gene sequence: CDR1 MNHEY, CDR2 SMNVEV (reference sequence). The CDR3 region is CASSRGHFDTQYF. DNA for the CDR3: TGTGCCAGCAGTCGCGGACATTTTGATACGCAGTATTTT.

This clone occurred a few times. The chain combines TRBV13 with TRBJ2-1; 13 nucleotides match TRBD2. The V segment lost 5 bases and the J segment 8 bases; nucleotides outside the gene matches: 12. Germline-derived CDR1 and CDR2 are PRHDT and FYEKMQ (reference sequence). The CDR3 contains 17 residues. This CDR3 is CASSHGLAGALPHEQFF. In DNA, the CDR3 is TGTGCCAGCAGCCACGGACTAGCGGGGGCCCTACCCCATGAGCAGTTCTTC. The whole variable domain, remainder taken from reference TRBV13 and TRBJ2-1, is AAGVIQSPRHLIKEKRETATLKCYPIPRHDTVYWYQQGPGQDPQFLISFYEKMQSDKGSIPDRFSAQQFSDYHSELNMSSLELGDSALYFCASSHGLAGALPHEQFFGPGTRLTVL.

The J gene is TRBJ1-4, the V gene TRBV2; maybe TRBD1 (5 bases). Germline V gene sequence: CDR1 SNHLY, CDR2 FYNNEI. The CDR3 is 16 residues long. Trimming removed 7 bases from V and 3 bases from J, with 18 bases in between. The CDR3 nucleotides are TGTGCCAGCATCCGAAGGGCTGGGACGGCTAATGAAAAACTGTTTTTT. This gives the protein CASIRRAGTANEKLFF.

The rearrangement joins TRBV14 to TRBJ1-2; D gene ambiguous. This CDR3 comprises 15 residues. Deletions cut 4 bases from V and 4 bases from J, with 16 bases between. Per the germline V gene, CDR1 is SGHDN and CDR2 is FVKESK. The CDR3 loop reads CASSRRPREGYGYTF. Written as DNA, the CDR3 is TGTGCCAGCAGCCGAAGACCCCGGGAGGGCTATGGCTACACCTTC.

This rearrangement joins TRBV5-6 to TRBJ2-1; 11 nucleotides match TRBD2. The CDR3 covers 16 residues. The germline gives CDR1 SGHDT, CDR2 YYEEEE. Trimming removed 4 bases from V and 1 base from J; junction bases left unmatched: 4. The CDR3 spells CASSPGLAESYNEQFF. The CDR3, as DNA: TGTGCCAGCAGCCCGGGACTAGCGGAGTCCTACAATGAGCAGTTCTTC.

The chain has TRBV30 and TRBJ1-5; D uncertain. V was pared by 5 bases and J by 3 bases, with 5 bases between. This CDR3 comprises 11 residues. The V gene's germline CDR1 is GTSNPN and CDR2 SVGIG (reference sequence). This CDR3 reads CAWGLNQPQHF. CDR3 DNA: TGTGCCTGGGGACTCAATCAGCCCCAGCATTTT.

This clone appeared a single time. This rearrangement joins TRBV30 to TRBJ1-2; the D is unclear. The CDR3 sequence is 13 residues long. Germline V gene data show CDR1 as GTSNPN and CDR2 as SVGIG (reference sequence). V lost 2 bases and J 4 bases, leaving 11 bases between the germline ends. DNA of the CDR3: TGTGCCTGGAGTCAAGATGGCGGCTATGGCTACACCTTC. Translation: CAWSQDGGYGYTF.

In its sample, this clone was seen a few times. The chain links TRBV4-3 to TRBJ1-4; D ambiguous. CDR1 and CDR2 (germline): LGHNA, YSLEER. V was trimmed by 4 bases and J by 0 bases, leaving 9 bases between them. This CDR3 region has 15 residues. In DNA, the CDR3 is TGCGCCAGCAGCCCCACGTTTTCAACTAATGAAAAACTGTTTTTT. This gives the protein CASSPTFSTNEKLFF.

The V and J genes are TRBV27 and TRBJ2-2, with 7 bases lining up with TRBD1. Germline CDR1 is MNHEY and CDR2 is SMNVEV (reference sequence). The CDR3 runs to 16 residues. With 5 bases clipped from V and 3 bases from J, the junction kept 9 bases outside the gene matches. CDR3: CASSPRQGFDTGELFF. The CDR3 nucleotides read TGTGCCAGCAGTCCCCGACAGGGTTTCGACACCGGGGAGCTGTTTTTT.

The V gene is TRBV7-9, the J gene TRBJ1-1; D is perhaps TRBD1 (5 bases). The ends were cut back, 5 bases at V and 0 bases at J, with 19 bases in the middle. This CDR3 is 17 amino acids long. Germline CDR1 is SEHNR and CDR2 is FQNEAQ (reference sequence). The CDR3 coding sequence is TGTGCCAGCAGCCCCGTTGGGGACGTAGGAATGAACACTGAAGCTTTCTTT. Amino acids: CASSPVGDVGMNTEAFF.